This T cell receptor beta chain was identified during a study of read filtering for tumor transcriptome and immune sequencing. Across the whole study: Whole-transcriptome libraries were prepared after DNase treatment. Study-level results: IR-seq and RNA-seq agreed better without single-read clonotypes. The CD138-negative fraction was mixed bone marrow immune cells, not pure T cells.

From 300 to 400 ng of RNA, a library with molecular barcoded alpha/delta and beta/gamma adaptors was made. One entry per CDR3 protein results from TCRdb running MiXCR on the reads. The sample carries tens of thousands of distinct CDR3 sequences, roughly 19% recorded once. At least ten counts were recorded for this clonotype. Antigen unknown. Germline-derived CDR1 and CDR2 are MNHEY and SMNVEV (reference sequence). V was clipped by 3 bases and J by 1 base, with 6 bases between them. This CDR3 comprises 13 residues. Sequencing was done on a sample of a population of CD138-negative cells sorted from bone marrow. This sequence originates from a donor older than 35 with multiple myeloma. The V call is TRBV27, the J call TRBJ1-1; unclear D gene. The CDR3 DNA is TGTGCCAGCAGTTTTCGGCAGAACACTGAAGCTTTCTTT. Translation: CASSFRQNTEAFF.